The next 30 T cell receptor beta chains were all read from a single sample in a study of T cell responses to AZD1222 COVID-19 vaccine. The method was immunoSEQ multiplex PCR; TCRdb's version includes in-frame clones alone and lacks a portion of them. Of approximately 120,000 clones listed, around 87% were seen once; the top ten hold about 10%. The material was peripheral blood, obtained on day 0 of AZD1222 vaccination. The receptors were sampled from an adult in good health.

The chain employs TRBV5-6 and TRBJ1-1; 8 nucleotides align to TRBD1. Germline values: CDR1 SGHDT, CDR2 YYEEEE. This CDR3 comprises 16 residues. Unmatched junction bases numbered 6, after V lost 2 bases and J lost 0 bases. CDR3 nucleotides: TGTGCCAGCAGCTTTCTCCAGGGACAGGTGAACACTGAAGCTTTCTTT. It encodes CASSFLQGQVNTEAFF. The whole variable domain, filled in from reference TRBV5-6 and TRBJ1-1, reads DAGVTQSPTHLIKTRGQQVTLRCSPKSGHDTVSWYQQALGQGPQFIFQYYEEEERQRGNFPDRFSGHQFPNYSSELNVNALLLGDSALYLCASSFLQGQVNTEAFFGQGTRLTVV.

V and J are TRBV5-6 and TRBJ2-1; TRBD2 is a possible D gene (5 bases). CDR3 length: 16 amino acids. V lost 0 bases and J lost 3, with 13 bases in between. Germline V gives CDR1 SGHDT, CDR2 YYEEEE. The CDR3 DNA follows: TGTGCCAGCAGCTTGGGCGGGTTTGGTTTCTACAATGAGCAGTTCTTC. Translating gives CASSLGGFGFYNEQFF.

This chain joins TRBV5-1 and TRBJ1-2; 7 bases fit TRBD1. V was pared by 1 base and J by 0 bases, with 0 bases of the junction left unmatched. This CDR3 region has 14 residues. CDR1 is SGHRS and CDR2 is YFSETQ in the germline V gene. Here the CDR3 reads CASSLTGANYGYTF. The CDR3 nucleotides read TGCGCCAGCAGCTTGACAGGGGCTAACTATGGCTACACCTTC.

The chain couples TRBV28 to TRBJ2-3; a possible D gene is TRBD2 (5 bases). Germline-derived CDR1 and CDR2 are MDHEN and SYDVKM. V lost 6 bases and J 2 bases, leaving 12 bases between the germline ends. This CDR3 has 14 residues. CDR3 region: CASRAVGFTDTQYF. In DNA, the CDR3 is TGTGCCAGCAGAGCGGTGGGGTTCACAGATACGCAGTATTTT.

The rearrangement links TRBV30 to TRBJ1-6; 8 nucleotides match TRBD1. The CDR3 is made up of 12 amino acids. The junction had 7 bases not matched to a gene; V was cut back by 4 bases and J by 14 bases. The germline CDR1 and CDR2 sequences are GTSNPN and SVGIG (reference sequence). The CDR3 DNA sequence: TGTGCCTGGACAGGGGGCGATTTAGCCCTCCACTTT. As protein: CAWTGGDLALHF.

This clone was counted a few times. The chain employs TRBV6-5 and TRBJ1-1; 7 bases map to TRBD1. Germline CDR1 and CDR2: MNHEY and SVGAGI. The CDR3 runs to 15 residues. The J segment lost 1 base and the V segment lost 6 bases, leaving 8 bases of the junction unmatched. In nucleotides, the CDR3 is TGTGCCAGCAGCTCACCCGGGACAGAGAACACTGAAGCTTTCTTT. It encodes CASSSPGTENTEAFF.

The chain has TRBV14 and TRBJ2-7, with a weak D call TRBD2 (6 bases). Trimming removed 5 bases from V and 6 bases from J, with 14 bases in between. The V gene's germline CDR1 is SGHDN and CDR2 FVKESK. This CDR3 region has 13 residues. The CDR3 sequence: CASSVTRGSEQYF. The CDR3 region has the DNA TGTGCCAGCAGCGTGACTAGAGGTAGCGAGCAGTACTTC.

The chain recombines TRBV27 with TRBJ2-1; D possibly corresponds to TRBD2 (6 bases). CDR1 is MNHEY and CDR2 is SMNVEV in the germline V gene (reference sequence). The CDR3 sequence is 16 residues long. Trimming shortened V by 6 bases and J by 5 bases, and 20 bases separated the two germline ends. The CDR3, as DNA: TGTGCCAGCAGCTACCTAGCTACTAGCAGCAACAATGAGCAGTTCTTC. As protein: CASSYLATSSNNEQFF.

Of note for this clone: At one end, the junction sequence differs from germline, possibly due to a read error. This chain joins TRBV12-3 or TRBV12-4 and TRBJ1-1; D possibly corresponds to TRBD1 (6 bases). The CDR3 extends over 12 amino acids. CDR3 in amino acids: CASGRVGAPAIF. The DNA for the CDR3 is TGTGCCAGTGGGCGGGTGGGGGCCCCGGCAATCTTT.

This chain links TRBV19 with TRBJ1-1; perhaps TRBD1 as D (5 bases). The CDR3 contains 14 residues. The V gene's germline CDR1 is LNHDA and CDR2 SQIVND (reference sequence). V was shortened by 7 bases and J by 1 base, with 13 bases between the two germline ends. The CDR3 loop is CASISGRSNTEAFF. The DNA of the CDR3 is TGTGCCAGTATCTCGGGACGTTCGAACACTGAAGCTTTCTTT.

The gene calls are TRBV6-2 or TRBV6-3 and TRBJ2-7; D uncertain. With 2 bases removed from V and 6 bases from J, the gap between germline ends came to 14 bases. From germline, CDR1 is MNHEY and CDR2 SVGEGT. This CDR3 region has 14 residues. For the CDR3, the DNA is TGTGCCAGCAGTTACGAAGTAGGAGCGCCCGAGCAGTACTTC. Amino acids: CASSYEVGAPEQYF.

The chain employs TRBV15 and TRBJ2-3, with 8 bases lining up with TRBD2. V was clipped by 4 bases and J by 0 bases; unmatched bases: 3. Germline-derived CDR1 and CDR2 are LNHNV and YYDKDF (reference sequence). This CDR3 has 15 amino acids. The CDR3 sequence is CATSILAGSTDTQYF. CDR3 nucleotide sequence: TGTGCCACCAGCATTTTAGCGGGGAGCACAGATACGCAGTATTTT.

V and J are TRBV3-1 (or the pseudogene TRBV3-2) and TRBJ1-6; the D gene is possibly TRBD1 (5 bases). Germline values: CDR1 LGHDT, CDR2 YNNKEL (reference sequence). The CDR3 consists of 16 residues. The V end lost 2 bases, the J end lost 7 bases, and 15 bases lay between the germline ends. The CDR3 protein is CASSQPPGTGNSPLHF. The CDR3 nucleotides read TGTGCCAGCAGCCAACCACCGGGGACGGGGAATTCACCCCTCCACTTT.

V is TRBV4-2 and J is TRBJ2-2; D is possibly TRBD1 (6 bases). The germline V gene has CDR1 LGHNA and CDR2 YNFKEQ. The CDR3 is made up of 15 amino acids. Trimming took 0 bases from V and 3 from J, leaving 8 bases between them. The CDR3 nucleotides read TGTGCCAGCAGCCAAGAAAACAGGGACACCGGGGAGCTGTTTTTT. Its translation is CASSQENRDTGELFF.

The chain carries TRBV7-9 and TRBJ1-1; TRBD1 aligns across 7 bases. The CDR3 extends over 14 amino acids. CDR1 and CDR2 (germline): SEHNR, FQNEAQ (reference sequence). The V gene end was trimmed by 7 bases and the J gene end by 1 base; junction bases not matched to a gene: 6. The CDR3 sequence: CASIQRQGNTEAFF. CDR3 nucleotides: TGTGCCAGCATCCAACGACAGGGGAACACTGAAGCTTTCTTT.

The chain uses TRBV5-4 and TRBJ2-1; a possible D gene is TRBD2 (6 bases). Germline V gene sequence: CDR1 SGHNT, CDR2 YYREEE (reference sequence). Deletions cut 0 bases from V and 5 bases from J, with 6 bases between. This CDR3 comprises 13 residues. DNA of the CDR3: TGTGCCAGCAGCTTGGAGCGGGACAATGAGCAGTTCTTC. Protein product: CASSLERDNEQFF. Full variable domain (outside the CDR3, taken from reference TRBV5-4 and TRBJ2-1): ETGVTQSPTHLIKTRGQQVTLRCSSQSGHNTVSWYQQALGQGPQFIFQYYREEENGRGNFPPRFSGLQFPNYSSELNVNALELDDSALYLCASSLERDNEQFFGPGTRLTVL.

For the CDR3, the DNA is TGTGCCAGCAGCATAAAGAGGGCAGGGGTGAGAACTAATGAAAAACTGTTTTTT. Translated, it gives CASSIKRAGVRTNEKLFF. The chain uses TRBV3-1 (or the pseudogene TRBV3-2) and TRBJ1-4; the D gene is possibly TRBD1 (6 bases). The CDR3 runs 18 residues. Per the germline V gene, CDR1 is LGHDT and CDR2 is YNNKEL (reference sequence). With 5 bases removed from V and 1 base from J, the gap between germline ends came to 20 bases.

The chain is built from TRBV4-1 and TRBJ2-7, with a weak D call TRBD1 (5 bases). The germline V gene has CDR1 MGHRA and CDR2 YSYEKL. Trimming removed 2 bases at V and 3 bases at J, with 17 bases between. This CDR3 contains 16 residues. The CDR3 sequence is CASSQPGKSLNYEQYF. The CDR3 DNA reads TGCGCCAGCAGCCAACCAGGGAAGTCCCTCAACTACGAGCAGTACTTC.

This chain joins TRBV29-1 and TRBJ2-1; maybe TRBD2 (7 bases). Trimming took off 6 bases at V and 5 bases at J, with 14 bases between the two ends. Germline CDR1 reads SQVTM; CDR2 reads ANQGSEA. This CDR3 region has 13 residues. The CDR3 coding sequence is TGCAGCGTCTGGGGGGGGGCCAACAATGAGCAGTTCTTC. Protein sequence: CSVWGGANNEQFF.

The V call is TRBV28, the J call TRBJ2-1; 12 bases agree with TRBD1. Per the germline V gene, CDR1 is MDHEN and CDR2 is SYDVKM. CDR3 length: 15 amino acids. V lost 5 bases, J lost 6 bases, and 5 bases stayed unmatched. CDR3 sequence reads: CASSPGTGGINEQFF. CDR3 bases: TGTGCCAGCAGTCCCGGGACAGGGGGCATCAATGAGCAGTTCTTC.

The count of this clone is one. In DNA form, the CDR3 reads TGTGCCAGCAGTTTCGTTGAAGATACGCAGTATTTT. Translation: CASSFVEDTQYF. The chain employs TRBV6-6 and TRBJ2-3; no reliable D call. There are 12 residues in the CDR3. V was trimmed by 4 bases and J by 5 bases, leaving 7 bases between them. CDR1 MNHNY and CDR2 SVGAGI come from the germline V gene (reference sequence).

CDR3 nucleotide sequence: TGCGCCAGCTCTCAGGGTTTGGATCAGCCCCAGCATTTT. Translating it yields CASSQGLDQPQHF. The chain employs TRBV10-1 and TRBJ1-5, with D perhaps TRBD1 (5 bases). The length of the CDR3 is 13 residues. Trimming removed 8 bases at V and 5 bases at J, with 13 bases between. Germline CDR1 and CDR2: WNHNN and SYGVQD (reference sequence).

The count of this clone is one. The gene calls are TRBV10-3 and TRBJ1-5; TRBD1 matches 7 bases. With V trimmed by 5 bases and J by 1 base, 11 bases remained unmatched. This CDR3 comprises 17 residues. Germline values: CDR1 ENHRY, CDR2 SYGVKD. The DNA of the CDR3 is TGTGCCATCAGTCCGACGGGACAGCCATGGAGCAATCAGCCCCAGCATTTT. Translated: CAISPTGQPWSNQPQHF.

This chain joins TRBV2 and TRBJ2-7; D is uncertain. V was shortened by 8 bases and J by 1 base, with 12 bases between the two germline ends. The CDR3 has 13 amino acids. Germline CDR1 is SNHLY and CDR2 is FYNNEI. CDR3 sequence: CASVPRMSYEQYF. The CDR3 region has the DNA TGTGCCAGCGTCCCCAGGATGTCCTACGAGCAGTACTTC.

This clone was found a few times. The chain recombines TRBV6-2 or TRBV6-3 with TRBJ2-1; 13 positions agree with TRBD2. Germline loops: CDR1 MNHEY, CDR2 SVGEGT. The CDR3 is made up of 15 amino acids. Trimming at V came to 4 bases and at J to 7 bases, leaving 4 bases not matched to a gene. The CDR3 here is CASSWTSGGLNEQFF. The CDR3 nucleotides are TGTGCCAGCAGTTGGACTAGCGGGGGCCTTAATGAGCAGTTCTTC.

CDR3 coding DNA: TGTGCCAGCACCGGGCCTCGCTCCTACGAGCAGTACTTC. This codes for CASTGPRSYEQYF. The chain recombines TRBV28 with TRBJ2-7; D is uncertain. The CDR3 consists of 13 residues. The V gene's germline CDR1 is MDHEN and CDR2 SYDVKM. V was clipped by 7 bases and J by 0 bases, with 10 bases between them.

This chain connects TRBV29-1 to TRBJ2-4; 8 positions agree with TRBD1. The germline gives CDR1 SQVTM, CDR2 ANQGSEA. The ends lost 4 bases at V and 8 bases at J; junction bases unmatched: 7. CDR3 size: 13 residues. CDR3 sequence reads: CSVAGVTGDIQYF. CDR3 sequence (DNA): TGCAGCGTTGCGGGGGTGACAGGGGACATTCAGTACTTC.

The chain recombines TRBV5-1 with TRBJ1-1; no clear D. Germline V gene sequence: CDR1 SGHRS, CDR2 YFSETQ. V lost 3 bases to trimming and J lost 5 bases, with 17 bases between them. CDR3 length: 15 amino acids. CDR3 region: CASSSALRDVTEAFF. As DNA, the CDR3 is TGCGCCAGCAGCTCGGCCCTTCGGGATGTGACTGAAGCTTTCTTT.

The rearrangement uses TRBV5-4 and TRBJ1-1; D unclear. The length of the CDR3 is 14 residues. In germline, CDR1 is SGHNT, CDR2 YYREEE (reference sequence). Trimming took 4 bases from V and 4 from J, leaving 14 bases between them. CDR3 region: CASSVVGVGTEAFF. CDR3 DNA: TGTGCCAGCAGCGTTGTTGGGGTGGGCACTGAAGCTTTCTTT.

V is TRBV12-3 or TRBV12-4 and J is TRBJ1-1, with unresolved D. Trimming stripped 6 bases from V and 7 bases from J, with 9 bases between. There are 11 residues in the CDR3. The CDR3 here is CASSLYGEAFF. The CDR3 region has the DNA TGTGCCAGCAGCCTATACGGTGAAGCTTTCTTT.